This T cell receptor beta chain comes out of a study of T-cell memory formation after mild COVID-19. The wider study: Clustering of TCRs was largely donor specific. Points from the study as a whole: Within pre-infection memory, some responding clones were found, suggesting cross-reactive memory joined. The main location of contracting CD4+ clones was CM and EM, and that of contracting CD8+ clones was EMRA. Contracting clones from day 15 to 85 showed balanced CD4/CD8; later expanders favored CD4+.

Via MiXCR, TCRdb re-called the 5' RACE reads, giving one row per CDR3 protein. The top ten hold roughly 4% of the sample, which has about 180,000 distinct CDR3 sequences, less than 20% seen once. Regarding this clonotype: As yet, its antigen is unknown.

Looked up from germline, CDR1 is SGHDT and CDR2 is YYEEEE. Trimming stripped 2 bases from V and 5 bases from J, with 10 bases between. The CDR3 extends over 13 amino acids. The TCR was taken from a man in his late teens or twenties who had mild COVID-19 (a few samples of this study predate the infection). Cell type and time point are not known. The chain uses TRBV5-6 and TRBJ1-1; no clear D. Sequencing input: PBMCs or a T cell subset sorted from them (not recorded which). The DNA of the CDR3 is TGTGCCAGCAGCTTAATTGTGGGGACTGAAGCTTTCTTT. Translated, it gives CASSLIVGTEAFF.